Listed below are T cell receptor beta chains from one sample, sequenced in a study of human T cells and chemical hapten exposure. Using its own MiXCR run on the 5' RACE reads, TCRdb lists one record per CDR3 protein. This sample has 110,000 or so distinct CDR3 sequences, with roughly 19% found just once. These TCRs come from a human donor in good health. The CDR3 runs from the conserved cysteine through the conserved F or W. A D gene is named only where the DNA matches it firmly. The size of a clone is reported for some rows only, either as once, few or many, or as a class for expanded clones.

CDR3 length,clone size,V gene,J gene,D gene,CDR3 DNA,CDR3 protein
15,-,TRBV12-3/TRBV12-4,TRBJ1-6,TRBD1,TGTGCCAGCAGTTCGACAGGGCGGTGGAATTCACCCCTCCACTTT,CASSSTGRWNSPLHF
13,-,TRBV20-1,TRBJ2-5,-,TGCAGTGCTATGAGGCGGACCCAAGAGACCCAGTACTTC,CSAMRRTQETQYF
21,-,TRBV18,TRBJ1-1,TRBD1,TGTGCCAGCTCAAGGGCCGTGGGTCCGGGACAGCCTCACGAACGGGACACTGAAGCTTTCTTT,CASSRAVGPGQPHERDTEAFF
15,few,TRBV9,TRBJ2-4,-,TGTGCCAGCAGCGTAGACGGGGCCCTCAAAAACATTCAGTACTTC,CASSVDGALKNIQYF
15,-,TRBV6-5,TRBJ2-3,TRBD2,TGTGCCAGCAGTTACGGCGGGAGGGCAACAGATACGCAGTATTTT,CASSYGGRATDTQYF
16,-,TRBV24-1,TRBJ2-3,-,TGTGCCACCAGTGATTGGTCCGGGAGAGCCACAGATACGCAGTATTTT,CATSDWSGRATDTQYF
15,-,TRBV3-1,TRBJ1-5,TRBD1,TGTGCCAGCAGCCAGACGACAGGGGCGGGTCAGCCCCAGCATTTT,CASSQTTGAGQPQHF
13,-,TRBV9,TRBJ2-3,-,TGTGCCAGCAGCCCGACTAGTCCGGATACGCAGTATTTT,CASSPTSPDTQYF
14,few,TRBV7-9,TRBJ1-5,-,TGTGCCAGCAGCTTAGGGGAGGTGAGTCAGCCCCAGCATTTT,CASSLGEVSQPQHF
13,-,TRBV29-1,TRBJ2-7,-,TGCAGCGTTGATCGAGGGATTGGGTACGAGCAGTACTTC,CSVDRGIGYEQYF
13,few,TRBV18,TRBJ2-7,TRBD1,TGTGCCAGCTCGCGTGACAGGGCCTACGAGCAGTACTTC,CASSRDRAYEQYF
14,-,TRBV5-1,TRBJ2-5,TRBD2,TGCGCCAGCAGCTTAGGGACTAGTTCGGAGACCCAGTACTTC,CASSLGTSSETQYF
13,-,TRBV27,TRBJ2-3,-,TGTGCCAGCAGTTTATCCCCCGGAGATACGCAGTATTTT,CASSLSPGDTQYF
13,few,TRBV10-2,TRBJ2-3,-,TGCGCCAGCGGTGAGGCGGGCACAGATACGCAGTATTTT,CASGEAGTDTQYF
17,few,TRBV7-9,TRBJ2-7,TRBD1,TGTGCCAGCAGCCCCAAAATCCGGGACAGGGTTAATTACGAGCAGTACTTC,CASSPKIRDRVNYEQYF
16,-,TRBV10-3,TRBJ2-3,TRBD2,TGTGCCATCAGTCTATACCTAGCGGGAGTGACAGATACGCAGTATTTT,CAISLYLAGVTDTQYF
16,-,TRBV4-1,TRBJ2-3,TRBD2,TGCGCCAGCAGCCAAGAGGCCAGCGGGGGGCGAGATACGCAGTATTTT,CASSQEASGGRDTQYF
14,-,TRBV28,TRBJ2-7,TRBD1,TGTGCCAGCAGTCACCGGGACAGGGACAACGAGCAGTACTTC,CASSHRDRDNEQYF
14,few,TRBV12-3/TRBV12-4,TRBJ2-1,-,TGTGCCACGACCTCGTCGGCGCGTCCCGATGAGCAGTTCTTC,CATTSSARPDEQFF
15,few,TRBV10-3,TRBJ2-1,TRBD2,TGTGCCATCAGTGAGCCGGGACTAGAGCGCAATGAGCAGTTCTTC,CAISEPGLERNEQFF
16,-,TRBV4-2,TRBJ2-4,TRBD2,TGTGCCAGCAGCCAAGATTTGAGGACTAGCGGGACCATTCAGTACTTC,CASSQDLRTSGTIQYF